One and the same sample provided the 27 T cell receptor beta chains below, sequenced in a study of OX40 agonist ivuxolimab in advanced cancers. Clones were read by immunoSEQ multiplex PCR, and TCRdb kept only the in-frame ones, dropping some. The sample lists some 42,000 clones, 80% to 90% seen once, with approximately 4.6% in the top ten. The source material was CD4+ or CD8+ T cells sorted from blood, sampled in a trial of the OX40 agonist ivuxolimab. The receptor set was obtained from an adult with an advanced solid tumor such as melanoma, head and neck, liver or kidney cancer.

The rearrangement joins TRBV15 to TRBJ2-5; 12 nucleotides match TRBD2. The germline V gene encodes CDR1 LNHNV and CDR2 YYDKDF (reference sequence). With V trimmed by 0 bases and J by 4 bases, 6 bases remained unmatched. The CDR3 runs 17 residues. For the CDR3, the DNA is TGTGCCACCAGCAGAGACCAGTCTAGCGGGGGGGGAGAGACCCAGTACTTC. The encoded protein is CATSRDQSSGGGETQYF.

The chain has TRBV4-1 and TRBJ1-6; D is unresolved. This CDR3 region has 14 residues. V lost 0 bases to trimming and J lost 12 bases, with 12 bases between them. CDR1 is MGHRA and CDR2 is YSYEKL in the germline V gene. CDR3 protein: CASSQDTVVRPLHF. The CDR3 DNA sequence: TGCGCCAGCAGCCAAGATACCGTCGTTCGACCCCTCCACTTT.

The chain employs TRBV28 and TRBJ1-2; D perhaps matches TRBD1 (6 bases). The CDR3 consists of 13 residues. The germline V gene has CDR1 MDHEN and CDR2 SYDVKM. Trimming left V 8 bases short and J 1 base short, with 11 bases between. CDR3 nucleotide sequence: TGTGCCAGCGCCCTAGGGGGTAACTATGGCTACACCTTC. The encoded protein is CASALGGNYGYTF.

The genes are TRBV19 and TRBJ2-7; either TRBD1 or TRBD2 may fit D (5 bases each). The V end lost 3 bases, the J end lost 4 bases, and 16 bases lay between the germline ends. From germline, CDR1 is LNHDA and CDR2 SQIVND (reference sequence). This CDR3 has 15 residues. The CDR3 DNA follows: TGTGCCAGTAGTATTCTTGGACTCGAGGGGTACGAGCAGTACTTC. It yields the protein CASSILGLEGYEQYF.

The V and J genes are TRBV19 and TRBJ2-4; D is undetermined. Germline loops: CDR1 LNHDA, CDR2 SQIVND (reference sequence). Trimming cost V 3 bases and J 6 bases, with 12 bases left between them. The CDR3 consists of 14 residues. CDR3 residues: CASSIRLGGNIQYF. CDR3 DNA: TGTGCCAGTAGTATTCGCTTGGGTGGAAACATTCAGTACTTC.

This CDR3 is CASSEEETQYF. CDR3 sequence (DNA): TGTGCCAGCAGTGAGGAAGAGACCCAGTACTTC. The chain employs TRBV2 and TRBJ2-5; D not resolved. V was clipped by 3 bases and J by 3 bases, with 2 bases between them. CDR3 size: 11 residues. CDR1 SNHLY and CDR2 FYNNEI come from the germline V gene.

This chain uses TRBV6-1 with TRBJ2-2, with a possible D match to TRBD1 (5 bases). The CDR3 totals 14 residues. The germline gives CDR1 MNHNS, CDR2 SASEGT. V was pared by 2 bases and J by 6 bases, with 10 bases between. Here the CDR3 DNA reads TGTGCCAGCAGTGAACTACAGGTAGCCGGGGAGCTGTTTTTT. The encoded protein is CASSELQVAGELFF.

The chain is built from TRBV9 and TRBJ2-2, with D possibly being TRBD2 (7 bases). The V gene lost 0 bases and the J gene lost 3 bases, with 18 bases spanning the gap. This CDR3 comprises 18 residues. Germline values: CDR1 SGDLS, CDR2 YYNGEE. CDR3 sequence: CASSVGGGGPTHTGELFF. As DNA, the CDR3 is TGTGCCAGCAGCGTAGGTGGCGGGGGCCCCACTCACACCGGGGAGCTGTTTTTT.

The chain carries TRBV30 and TRBJ2-1; TRBD2 aligns across 11 bases. The CDR3 totals 15 residues. With V trimmed by 5 bases and J by 4 bases, 7 bases remained unmatched. The germline gives CDR1 GTSNPN, CDR2 SVGIG (reference sequence). CDR3 in amino acids: CAWEVLAGEYNEQFF. DNA for the CDR3: TGTGCCTGGGAGGTACTAGCGGGGGAATACAATGAGCAGTTCTTC.

This rearrangement joins TRBV28 to TRBJ2-2; 7 nucleotides align to TRBD1. The length of the CDR3 is 17 residues. Germline lookup yields CDR1 MDHEN and CDR2 SYDVKM. J was trimmed by 2 bases and V by 2 bases; bases with no gene match: 8. The CDR3 nucleotides read TGTGCCAGCAGTTTAATCGGGACAGATATCAACACCGGGGAGCTGTTTTTT. Its protein product is CASSLIGTDINTGELFF.

In the case of this clone: A read error may produce the germline difference seen at one junction end. The V call is TRBV28, the J call TRBJ1-5, with 8 bases aligning to TRBD1. Per germline, CDR1 MDHEN and CDR2 SYDVKM. CDR3 length: 12 residues. The CDR3 region has the DNA TGTGCCAGCAGTTTTGGGGTCAGGGGGCCTATGTTT. It codes for CASSFGVRGPMF.

J is TRBJ2-2 and V is TRBV5-1, with 12 bases identical to TRBD1. The length of the CDR3 is 17 residues. V shed 1 base, J shed 7 bases, and the junction held 8 bases outside the gene matches. Germline CDR1 reads SGHRS; CDR2 reads YFSETQ. CDR3 region: CASSLTWDRGRHGELFF. The CDR3 DNA follows: TGCGCCAGCAGCTTGACTTGGGACAGGGGGCGCCACGGGGAGCTGTTTTTT.

This chain connects TRBV5-1 to TRBJ2-7, with D possibly matching TRBD1 (8 bases). The germline V gene encodes CDR1 SGHRS and CDR2 YFSETQ. Trimming removed 2 bases at V and 6 bases at J, with 15 bases between. CDR3 length: 14 amino acids. This chain's CDR3 is CASSFQTGEGEQYF. The CDR3, as DNA: TGCGCCAGCAGCTTCCAGACAGGGGAGGGCGAGCAGTACTTC.

This CDR3 is CAWRGTLNTEAFF. The CDR3 DNA reads TGTGCCTGGAGGGGGACCTTGAACACTGAAGCTTTCTTT. The chain links TRBV30 to TRBJ1-1; D possibly corresponds to TRBD1 (5 bases). Germline V gene lookup returns CDR1 GTSNPN and CDR2 SVGIG (reference sequence). There are 13 residues in the CDR3. The V gene lost 3 bases and the J gene lost 0 bases, with 8 bases spanning the gap.

The chain has TRBV5-1 and TRBJ2-1; D gene ambiguous. CDR1 and CDR2 from the germline V gene are SGHRS and YFSETQ. The CDR3 consists of 12 residues. With 2 bases removed from V and 8 bases from J, the gap between germline ends came to 8 bases. CDR3 nucleotides: TGCGCCAGCAGCTTTCCTGAGGATGAGCAGTTCTTC. Amino acid sequence: CASSFPEDEQFF.

CDR3 residues: CASRTGRVYGYTF. As DNA, the CDR3 is TGTGCCAGCAGAACAGGGAGGGTCTATGGCTACACCTTC. This chain connects TRBV6-1 to TRBJ1-2; D is perhaps TRBD1 (6 bases). Trimming cost V 6 bases and J 4 bases, with 12 bases left between them. The CDR3 extends over 13 amino acids. CDR1 MNHNS and CDR2 SASEGT come from the germline V gene.

This rearrangement joins TRBV11-2 to TRBJ1-1; 12 nucleotides line up with TRBD1. Germline assignment: CDR1 SGHAT and CDR2 FQNNGV. There are 16 residues in the CDR3. Trimming took 5 bases from V and 5 from J; bases not matched to a gene: 9. The CDR3 DNA is TGTGCCAGCAGCGTAACCCGGGACAGGGGGCGGACTGAAGCTTTCTTT. Amino acid sequence: CASSVTRDRGRTEAFF. Drawing the rest from reference TRBV11-2 and TRBJ1-1, the complete variable domain is EAGVAQSPRYKIIEKRQSVAFWCNPISGHATLYWYQQILGQGPKLLIQFQNNGVVDDSQLPKDRFSAERLKGVDSTLKIQPAKLEDSAVYLCASSVTRDRGRTEAFFGQGTRLTVV.

V is TRBV7-9 and J is TRBJ1-1, with 8 bases fitting TRBD1. From germline, CDR1 is SEHNR and CDR2 FQNEAQ (reference sequence). The CDR3 loop spans 13 amino acids. The V and J ends lost 3 bases and 8 bases, in that order; junction bases with no gene match: 5. This CDR3 is CASSLEQGAEAFF. The CDR3 nucleotides are TGTGCCAGCAGCTTGGAGCAGGGGGCGGAAGCTTTCTTT.

V gene TRBV29-1 combines with J gene TRBJ2-4; 7 bases align to TRBD1. CDR1 is SQVTM, CDR2 ANQGSEA, per germline. V dropped 7 bases and J dropped 5; count of bases not matched to a gene: 8. This CDR3 has 13 amino acids. The CDR3 loop is CSAGATGENIQYF. The DNA of the CDR3 is TGCAGCGCCGGGGCAACAGGGGAAAACATTCAGTACTTC.

The genes are TRBV4-1 and TRBJ2-7, with 8 bases lining up with TRBD1. From germline, CDR1 is MGHRA and CDR2 YSYEKL. The J segment lost 6 bases and the V segment lost 3 bases, leaving 4 bases of the junction unmatched. The length of the CDR3 is 13 residues. The CDR3 region is CASSQGQVGEQYF. In nucleotides, the CDR3 is TGCGCCAGCAGCCAGGGACAGGTCGGCGAGCAGTACTTC.

V and J are TRBV30 and TRBJ2-2, with D tentatively TRBD1 or TRBD2 (6 bases each). Germline CDR1 GTSNPN, CDR2 SVGIG (reference sequence). CDR3 length: 15 residues. Trimming took 0 bases from V and 7 from J, leaving 15 bases between them. CDR3 nucleotide sequence: TGTGCCTGGAGTGTACGTCCGGGGGCGGGCGGGGAGCTGTTTTTT. Protein sequence: CAWSVRPGAGGELFF.

The chain combines TRBV5-4 with TRBJ2-1; D not certain. CDR3 length equals 15 residues. V lost 1 base and J 0 bases, leaving 8 bases between the germline ends. Germline V lookup: CDR1 SGHNT, CDR2 YYREEE (reference sequence). The CDR3 DNA is TGTGCCAGCAGCTTGCGCCCCAGCTCCTACAATGAGCAGTTCTTC. Residues: CASSLRPSSYNEQFF.

This chain connects TRBV6-1 to TRBJ2-3; 8 nucleotides match TRBD1. Germline V CDR1 and CDR2: MNHNS, SASEGT. V lost 6 bases and J lost 1; bases outside the gene matches: 0. This CDR3 comprises 13 residues. CDR3 coding DNA: TGTGCCAGCAGGGACAGGGGCACAGATACGCAGTATTTT. Translation: CASRDRGTDTQYF.

This sequence joins TRBV4-1 and TRBJ2-7; D may be TRBD1 (6 bases). CDR3 length equals 17 residues. The germline CDR1 and CDR2 sequences are MGHRA and YSYEKL. Trimming shortened V by 3 bases and J by 0 bases, and 18 bases separated the two germline ends. The DNA for the CDR3 is TGCGCCAGCAGCCAGGAGAGGGGCGACAGGTACTCCTACGAGCAGTACTTC. Protein: CASSQERGDRYSYEQYF.

V and J are TRBV5-6 and TRBJ1-5; D is unresolved. The CDR3 totals 14 residues. The germline V gene encodes CDR1 SGHDT and CDR2 YYEEEE. Trimming took 2 bases from V and 5 from J, leaving 11 bases between them. The DNA for the CDR3 is TGTGCCAGCAGCTTCCAATCGGCGGATCAGCCCCAGCATTTT. It is translated as CASSFQSADQPQHF. Full variable domain (missing parts from reference TRBV5-6 and TRBJ1-5): DAGVTQSPTHLIKTRGQQVTLRCSPKSGHDTVSWYQQALGQGPQFIFQYYEEEERQRGNFPDRFSGHQFPNYSSELNVNALLLGDSALYLCASSFQSADQPQHFGDGTRLSIL.

This clone has only a few counts. V gene TRBV30 combines with J gene TRBJ1-1; the D gene is possibly TRBD1 (6 bases). V dropped 1 base and J dropped 7 bases, with 13 bases sitting between them. Looked up from germline, CDR1 is GTSNPN and CDR2 is SVGIG (reference sequence). The CDR3 is made up of 13 amino acids. The CDR3 DNA reads TGTGCCTGGAGTGAACAGGGATACCTTGAAGCTTTCTTT. Translation gives CAWSEQGYLEAFF.

The chain uses TRBV28 and TRBJ1-4; D might be TRBD1 (6 bases). Germline CDR1 is MDHEN and CDR2 is SYDVKM. Between the trimmed V and J ends, which lost 4 bases and 7 bases, there was a span of 16 bases. The CDR3 extends over 15 amino acids. The CDR3 loop reads CASSSSKGGFEKLFF. The CDR3 DNA reads TGTGCCAGCAGTTCCTCGAAAGGGGGGTTTGAAAAACTGTTTTTT.